The 4 T cell receptor beta chains below all came from one sample that was sequenced in a study of neurological immune-mediated disorders. MiXCR, applied by TCRdb to the 5' RACE reads, yields one record per CDR3 protein. The table has roughly 43,000 distinct CDR3 sequences, under 2% seen once. Sequenced material: PBMCs. These receptors all stem from a woman in her thirties or forties with multiple sclerosis.

There are many counts of this clonotype. V is TRBV7-2 and J is TRBJ1-6; D remains ambiguous. The CDR3 is made up of 13 amino acids. The V gene's germline CDR1 is SGHTA and CDR2 FQGNSA. Trimming removed 5 bases at V and 7 bases at J, with 9 bases between. The CDR3 protein is CASSLVYNSPLHF. The CDR3 DNA follows: TGTGCCAGCAGCCTGGTATACAATTCACCCCTCCACTTT. Supplemented by reference TRBV7-2 and TRBJ1-6, the full variable domain reads GAGVSQSPSNKVTEKGKDVELRCDPISGHTALYWYRQSLGQGLEFLIYFQGNSAPDKSGLPSDRFSAERTGGSVSTLTIQRTQQEDSAVYLCASSLVYNSPLHFGNGTRLTVT.

In its sample, this clonotype was seen many times. The chain links TRBV5-1 to TRBJ2-7, with D perhaps TRBD2 (6 bases). This CDR3 contains 14 residues. Trimming removed 3 bases at V and 8 bases at J, with 18 bases between. The germline V gene has CDR1 SGHRS and CDR2 YFSETQ. The CDR3 loop is CASSSTSAGAKQYF. As DNA, the CDR3 is TGCGCCAGCAGCTCGACTAGTGCGGGTGCAAAGCAGTACTTC.

At least ten counts were recorded for this clonotype. This sequence joins TRBV20-1 and TRBJ2-1; 8 bases line up with TRBD2. Germline V gene data show CDR1 as DFQATT and CDR2 as SNEGSKA (reference sequence). CDR3 length: 16 amino acids. V dropped 6 bases and J dropped 7; count of bases not matched to a gene: 17. This CDR3 is CSARTTRGGLRNEQFF. In DNA, the CDR3 is TGCAGTGCCCGGACTACTCGGGGGGGCCTAAGGAATGAGCAGTTCTTC.

This clonotype was counted at least ten times. The rearrangement joins TRBV4-1 to TRBJ1-6; 9 bases align to TRBD1. This CDR3 region has 15 residues. From germline, CDR1 is MGHRA and CDR2 YSYEKL. Germline trimming cut 3 bases from V and 7 bases from J; bases unmatched to any gene: 4. The CDR3 is CASSHPDRGNSPLHF. The CDR3 region has the DNA TGCGCCAGCAGCCACCCCGACAGGGGGAATTCACCCCTCCACTTT.